This TCR beta chain appears in the sequencing data of a study of human T cells and chemical hapten exposure. Study background: Patch tests put 0.01% DPC on the upper back, and the results were checked at 6 days. Regarding the study as a whole: The study found that DPC sensitization did not change TCRs above 1 in 1000 frequency.

TCRdb reanalysed the RACE reads using MiXCR and keeps one entry per CDR3 protein. The top ten hold 1.5% to 2% of the sample, which has some 110,000 distinct CDR3 sequences, around 10% seen once. This clonotype was found a few times. The antigen remains unidentified. The CDR3 totals 18 residues. From germline, CDR1 is MNHGY and CDR2 SAAAGT. Sample time point: pre-sensitization, week 0. As for treatment: therapeutic diphenylcyclopropenone sensitization with weekly scalp DPC. The genes are TRBV6-8 and TRBJ1-1; the D is unclear. The receptor comes from a woman aged 45-60 years with alopecia areata. Some clones in this sample may be carry-over from other donors' samples. Here the sequenced sample was whole blood, taken in connection with sensitization to the hapten diphenylcyclopropenone (DPC). Here the CDR3 DNA reads TGTGCTCCGCCAGCAACGGTCTTATATCCCGGATTGAACACTGAAGCTTTCTTT. Its translation is CAPPATVLYPGLNTEAFF.